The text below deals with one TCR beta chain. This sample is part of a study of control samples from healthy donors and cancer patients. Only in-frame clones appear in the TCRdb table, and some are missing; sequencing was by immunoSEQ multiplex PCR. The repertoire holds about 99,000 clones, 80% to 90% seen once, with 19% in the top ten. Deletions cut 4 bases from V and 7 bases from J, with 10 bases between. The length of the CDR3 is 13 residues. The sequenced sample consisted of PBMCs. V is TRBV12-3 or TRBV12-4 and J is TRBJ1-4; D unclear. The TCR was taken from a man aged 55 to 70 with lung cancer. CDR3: CASSWSAGEKLFF. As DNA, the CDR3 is TGTGCCAGCAGTTGGTCCGCGGGTGAAAAACTGTTTTTT.